This T cell receptor beta chain was found in a study of T cells in Graves' hyperthyroidism and ophthalmopathy (dated by TCRdb to 2018 to 2020). In the study overall: Peripheral blood was collected at initial diagnosis, before any treatment. The roughly 100 discovery patients were randomly divided into training and test sets at a 7:3 ratio. In roughly six Graves' hyperthyroidism patients, the study also compared T-cell repertoires from thyroid tissue with T-cell repertoires from blood. To identify distinguishing TCR V-J signatures, a discovery cohort of around 100 patients was used, comprising roughly 45 with Graves' ophthalmopathy and approximately 58 with stable Graves' hyperthyroidism. After sampling, hyperthyroidism patients received methimazole starting at 30 mg daily, and ophthalmopathy patients received high-dose intravenous methylprednisolone. Prospective prediction of ophthalmopathy was tested in an independent validation cohort of some 19 hyperthyroidism patients and 17 patients who later progressed to ophthalmopathy. The paper describes TCR Vbeta CDR3 sequencing of 120 to 150 peripheral blood samples, made up of some 40 ophthalmopathy patients, some 80 hyperthyroidism patients and some 17 progressor patients.

A patient counted as having stable Graves' hyperthyroidism if no progression to ophthalmopathy occurred over 18 months of follow-up. Hyperthyroidism patients were aged 18 to 65 years and newly diagnosed, with disease duration of less than 2 months. Exclusion was applied to patients with uncontrolled infections, other autoimmune diseases, pregnancy or lactation. Diagnoses were based on clinical symptoms, serum thyroxine and TRAb, thyroid ultrasound and orbital computed tomography. PBMCs were isolated from more than 8 ml of fresh peripheral blood by Ficoll-Paque density gradient centrifugation. Total RNA was extracted with Trizol reagent, and quality was checked on an Agilent 2100 Bioanalyzer. Between the V and J ends, shortened by 6 bases and 7 bases respectively, the junction contains 15 bases. The germline V gene gives CDR1 as MGHRA and CDR2 as YSYEKL. Taken from cysteine to phenylalanine, the CDR3 has 14 residues. The kept DNA is CDR3 alone, 42 bases in frame from the first base.

Overall study outcomes, separate from this receptor: In cross-validation, a model built on a 13 V-J signature told ophthalmopathy apart from stable hyperthyroidism with under 90% sensitivity and 81% to 82% specificity, and in testing the same model reached 80%/75%. In validation, progression to ophthalmopathy was predicted by the model with almost 71% sensitivity and 72% to 85% specificity, a median of approximately 7.1 months before onset. Most expanded thyroid clonotypes (frequency above 0.001) were also found in blood, which suggests that blood repertoires may mirror thyroid immune responses. No statistical method was used to fix the sample size in advance, and group allocation was not hidden from the investigators.

In this sample, this clonotype turned up a few times. Its binding antigen is unknown. No base quality values were provided; no much bigger clone lies one nucleotide off. The TCR beta CDR3 regions were amplified from the RNA transcripts. A first-round RT-PCR of the TCR CDR3 used the HTBI primer set with the Qiagen OneStep RT-PCR kit. Libraries were constructed in a second round of multiplex PCR, after which size selection and purification were performed. Paired-end sequencing of the libraries was performed with 100 bp reads on an Illumina HiSeq2000. On the authors' methods: SOAPnuke was used to process the raw data, with reads discarded if the reads contained adapters or uncalled bases, had a mean Phred below 15, or lacked an exact constant-primer or identifier match. COPE v1.2.5 was used to merge the high-quality paired reads, and each unique nucleotide sequence was defined as a clonotype. Clonotypes were aligned to IMGT TRBV, TRBD and TRBJ reference segments using MiTCR v1.1. The analysis was restricted to V-J combinations with a frequency above 0.0001, which together covered approximately 99% of the repertoires. A TCS score was defined as the ratio between F50 (clonal expansion) and ExV (chaos), using BLOSUM62-based TCRdist between CDR3 peptides within each V-J. Welch's t-statistics and random forest reduced 500 to 650 V-J features to 10 to 15, which were used in a naive Bayes classifier (R e1071). The similarity between thyroid and blood repertoires was quantified using the Morisita-Horn index. Clones were called with MiXCR by TCRdb after fastp trimmed the public reads at Q25, and only in-frame beta chains were retained. Rows with one shared CDR3 protein collapse into an entry with the most common genes and DNA. In this record, the V and J calls reflect TCRdb's handling and not the investigators' own analysis. The sample contains hundreds of thousands of distinct CDR3 sequences, around 40% of them found a single time. The biggest ten clones account for less than 40% of the sample.

This clonotype was obtained from a middle-aged woman with Graves' hyperthyroidism. The rearrangement combines TRBV4-1 with TRBJ1-4; no D gene can be assigned with confidence. The sample consisted of blood. The sequenced DNA: TGCGCCAGCAGTCGTCTAGGCTATGCTGAAAAACTGTTTTTT. Its protein product is CASSRLGYAEKLFF.